The entry that follows covers one T cell receptor beta chain sequence. What it recognizes is unknown. In building TCR beta libraries, iRepertoire HTBI primers were used together with Arm-PCR of CDR3 regions. TCRdb re-derived calls from the multiplex PCR reads in MiXCR, one entry per CDR3 protein. This sample has about 450,000 distinct CDR3 sequences; around 15% occur once, and the top ten carry under 20%. Time point described: newly diagnosed GD, antithyroid drugs for less than 3 months. Extracted PBMC RNA gave rise to the TCR library. These data come from a study of regulatory T cells in long-lasting Graves disease. Study-level findings and limits: Fewer public clonotypes were shared by new patients (roughly 970) than by persistent patients (about 2,700).

The sample was also reused in another study, on T cells in Graves' hyperthyroidism and ophthalmopathy. That study reports: An absence of ophthalmopathy progression within 18 months meant stable Graves' hyperthyroidism. Exclusion followed for patients with uncontrolled infection, other autoimmune disease, pregnancy or lactation.

Source: peripheral blood mononuclear cells (PBMCs), taken at new diagnosis, from a patient treated with antithyroid drugs. The sequence came from a woman aged 45-65 years with Graves disease.

The CDR3 DNA reads TGCGCCAGCAGCCAGGACGGGACGGAGCTTATCTCCGGGGAGCTGTTTTTT. Translated: CASSQDGTELISGELFF. The gene calls are TRBV5-1 and TRBJ2-2; TRBD1 or TRBD2 may be the D gene (5 bases each). The CDR3 has 17 residues. V was clipped by 4 bases and J by 6 bases, with 22 bases between them. Per the germline V gene, CDR1 is SGHRS and CDR2 is YFSETQ.